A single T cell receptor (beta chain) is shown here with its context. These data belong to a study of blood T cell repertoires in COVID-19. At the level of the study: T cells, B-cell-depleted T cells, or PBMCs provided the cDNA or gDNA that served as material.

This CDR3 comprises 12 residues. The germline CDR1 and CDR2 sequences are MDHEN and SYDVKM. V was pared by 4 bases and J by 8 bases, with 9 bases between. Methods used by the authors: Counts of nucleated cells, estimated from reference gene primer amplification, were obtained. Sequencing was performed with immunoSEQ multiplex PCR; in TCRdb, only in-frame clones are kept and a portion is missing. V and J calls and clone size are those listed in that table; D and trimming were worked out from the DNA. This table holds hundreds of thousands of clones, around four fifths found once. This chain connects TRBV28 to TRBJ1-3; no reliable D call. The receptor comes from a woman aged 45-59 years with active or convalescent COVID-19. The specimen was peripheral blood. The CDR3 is CASSSAPDTIYF. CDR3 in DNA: TGTGCCAGCAGTTCCGCCCCGGACACCATATATTTT.